Below are 5 T cell receptor beta chains sequenced from a single sample in a study of human CD8 memory T cell subsets. Construction of TCR beta libraries was accomplished by means of UMI-labeled 5' RACE. TCRdb reprocessed the 5' RACE reads and reports one entry per CDR3 protein, with no DNA. Recorded for this sample: approximately 12,000 distinct CDR3 sequences. What was sequenced was CD8+ T cells from PBMCs. These receptors came from a human donor in good health.

The rearrangement joins TRBV6-2 or TRBV6-3 to TRBJ2-1; without DNA, the TCRdb call of TRBD2 cannot be checked. The CDR3 extends over 15 amino acids. Germline CDR1 and CDR2: MNHEY and SVGEGT. CDR3 residues: CASRKTSAFYNEQFF.

Measured by frequency, this clonotype is medium-sized. J is TRBJ2-7 and V is TRBV10-3; TCRdb's D gene call, TRBD1, goes unchecked for lack of DNA. Germline CDR1 reads ENHRY; CDR2 reads SYGVKD. The CDR3 has 15 amino acids. The CDR3 sequence is CAISEIGTGDYEQYF.

The rearrangement uses TRBV2 and TRBJ2-7; TCRdb reports TRBD2, a call that lacks DNA to check it against. This CDR3 comprises 15 residues. Germline V gene lookup returns CDR1 SNHLY and CDR2 FYNNEI. CDR3 residues: CASSEYGAGGYEQYF.

The chain has TRBV29-1 and TRBJ2-2. CDR3 length equals 15 residues. In germline, CDR1 is SQVTM, CDR2 ANQGSEA. This CDR3 reads CSVEVFEGPTGELFF.

V gene TRBV9 combines with J gene TRBJ2-2. Germline CDR1 reads SGDLS; CDR2 reads YYNGEE. This CDR3 region has 13 residues. CDR3 residues: CASSSAYTGELFF.